This entry lists 21 T cell receptor beta chains sequenced from one sample in a study of cytomegalovirus exposure and HLA in healthy donors. The data were produced by immunoSEQ multiplex PCR, yet TCRdb's version contains in-frame clones alone and is incomplete. The table includes some 150,000 clones, about 88% detected once. Sequenced material: PBMCs. These receptors all stem from a man aged 18 to 30 in good health and CMV-seronegative.

The table lists this clone with a count of one. The chain links TRBV7-6 to TRBJ2-1; perhaps TRBD2 as D (6 bases). Trimming took 1 base from V and 3 from J, leaving 16 bases between them. From germline, CDR1 is SGHVS and CDR2 FNYEAQ. The CDR3 consists of 17 residues. Here the CDR3 reads CASSLESLVADYNEQFF. The CDR3, as DNA: TGTGCCAGCAGCTTAGAGTCTTTGGTAGCGGACTACAATGAGCAGTTCTTC.

The chain uses TRBV6-5 and TRBJ1-2, with a weak D call TRBD1 (5 bases). Germline loops: CDR1 MNHEY, CDR2 SVGAGI. CDR3 length equals 15 residues. Trimming took off 6 bases at V and 0 bases at J, with 14 bases between the two ends. The CDR3 loop is CASRRGSETNYGYTF. For the CDR3, the DNA is TGTGCCAGCAGACGGGGGTCCGAAACTAACTATGGCTACACCTTC.

The V gene is TRBV2, the J gene TRBJ2-4, with 10 bases fitting TRBD1. The V and J ends lost 5 bases and 0 bases, in that order; junction bases with no gene match: 7. The CDR3 extends over 17 amino acids. The germline CDR1 and CDR2 sequences are SNHLY and FYNNEI. For the CDR3, the DNA is TGTGCCAGCAGTCCGGACAGGGGGGCATTAGCCAAAAACATTCAGTACTTC. Amino acids: CASSPDRGALAKNIQYF.

This sequence joins TRBV6-1 and TRBJ2-7; D might be TRBD1 (6 bases). V was shortened by 3 bases and J by 3 bases, with 12 bases between the two germline ends. The CDR3 has 14 residues. CDR1 MNHNS and CDR2 SASEGT come from the germline V gene. In DNA form, the CDR3 reads TGTGCCAGCAGTGACCGGGACAAGTTCTACGAGCAGTACTTC. Translation gives CASSDRDKFYEQYF.

This chain uses TRBV18 with TRBJ2-7; a weak D match, TRBD1 (5 bases). Deletions cut 2 bases from V and 2 bases from J, with 10 bases between. The CDR3 totals 14 residues. CDR1 KGHSH and CDR2 LQKENI come from the germline V gene. This chain's CDR3 is CASSPETGPYEQYF. CDR3 in DNA: TGTGCCAGCTCACCAGAAACAGGCCCCTACGAGCAGTACTTC.

In DNA, the CDR3 is TGCGCCAGCAGCTTGATCAGGAGCACAGATACGCAGTATTTT. Translation gives CASSLIRSTDTQYF. V and J are TRBV5-1 and TRBJ2-3; D not certain. This CDR3 contains 14 residues. Trimming took 1 base from V and 0 from J, leaving 6 bases between them. Germline V gene sequence: CDR1 SGHRS, CDR2 YFSETQ.

The chain employs TRBV4-1 and TRBJ1-1; 8 bases map to TRBD1. Germline CDR1 and CDR2: MGHRA and YSYEKL. CDR3 length: 13 amino acids. V lost 3 bases, J lost 6 bases, and 3 bases stayed unmatched. CDR3 nucleotide sequence: TGCGCCAGCAGCCAGGGGACAGGCTCTGAAGCTTTCTTT. Translation: CASSQGTGSEAFF.

This clone appeared a few times. The CDR3 is CASGLSSGKVLVEQYF. CDR3 sequence (DNA): TGTGCTAGTGGTTTGTCTTCCGGGAAGGTTCTAGTCGAGCAGTACTTC. The chain combines TRBV12-5 with TRBJ2-7; possibly TRBD2 for D (5 bases). Germline V lookup: CDR1 LGHNT, CDR2 FRNRAP. The CDR3 spans 16 residues. V lost 2 bases to trimming and J lost 6 bases, with 20 bases between them.

CDR3 residues: CASISYQGNSPLHF. Here the CDR3 DNA reads TGTGCCAGCATCTCGTATCAGGGAAATTCACCCCTCCACTTT. This chain uses TRBV6-5 with TRBJ1-6; D perhaps matches TRBD1 (5 bases). The germline V and J ends were trimmed by 7 bases and 7 bases, with 14 bases remaining between them. CDR1 and CDR2 from the germline V gene are MNHEY and SVGAGI. The CDR3 is 14 residues long.

The genes are TRBV18 and TRBJ2-1; D is uncertain. Per the germline V gene, CDR1 is KGHSH and CDR2 is LQKENI. With 0 bases removed from V and 5 bases from J, the gap between germline ends came to 8 bases. This CDR3 spans 14 amino acids. Written as DNA, the CDR3 is TGTGCCAGCTCACCACCAACTACTCACAATGAGCAGTTCTTC. Its protein product is CASSPPTTHNEQFF.

CDR3 amino acids: CASSSRANQPQHF. The CDR3, as DNA: TGTGCCAGCAGTTCCAGGGCCAATCAGCCCCAGCATTTT. The chain joins TRBV6-5 to TRBJ1-5; tentative D call: TRBD1 (5 bases). Germline loops: CDR1 MNHEY, CDR2 SVGAGI. Trimming stripped 4 bases from V and 3 bases from J, with 7 bases between. The CDR3 runs 13 residues.

The CDR3 protein is CASSLAGVYNTEAFF. As DNA, the CDR3 is TGTGCCAGCAGCTTAGCGGGAGTCTATAACACTGAAGCTTTCTTT. This chain links TRBV7-9 with TRBJ1-1; D gene uncertain. V lost 0 bases to trimming and J lost 2 bases, with 10 bases between them. The CDR3 covers 15 residues. Germline V lookup: CDR1 SEHNR, CDR2 FQNEAQ (reference sequence).

This clone appeared a single time. The chain combines TRBV28 with TRBJ1-2; D might be TRBD1 (5 bases). Germline V gene sequence: CDR1 MDHEN, CDR2 SYDVKM. The V gene lost 8 bases and the J gene lost 4 bases, with 11 bases spanning the gap. There are 12 residues in the CDR3. The CDR3 reads CASWWGGYGYTF. CDR3 sequence (DNA): TGTGCCAGCTGGTGGGGGGGCTATGGCTACACCTTC.

The chain uses TRBV4-1 and TRBJ1-1; D call uncertain. The germline CDR1 and CDR2 sequences are MGHRA and YSYEKL. This CDR3 comprises 14 residues. Trimming shortened V by 1 base and J by 7 bases, and 13 bases separated the two germline ends. CDR3 in DNA: TGCGCCAGCAGCCAAGGATATCAAACCAGTGAAGCTTTCTTT. Translation gives CASSQGYQTSEAFF.

The J gene is TRBJ1-1, the V gene TRBV7-8; no reliable D call. Germline V gene sequence: CDR1 SGHVS, CDR2 FQNEAQ. Trimming pared 6 bases from V and 1 base from J, leaving 12 bases between. This CDR3 comprises 14 residues. The CDR3 protein is CASRPIRGNTEAFF. DNA of the CDR3: TGTGCCAGCAGGCCTATACGGGGGAACACTGAAGCTTTCTTT.

The V call is TRBV5-1, the J call TRBJ2-2; D is ambiguous. This CDR3 is built from 15 residues. Trimming removed 1 base from V and 6 bases from J, with 13 bases in between. Germline V CDR1 and CDR2: SGHRS, YFSETQ. The CDR3 spells CASSLQRMESGELFF. As DNA, the CDR3 is TGCGCCAGCAGCTTGCAGCGTATGGAATCCGGGGAGCTGTTTTTT.

The chain is built from TRBV5-4 and TRBJ2-1; tentative D call: TRBD2 (5 bases). The CDR3 runs to 12 residues. Germline V CDR1 and CDR2: SGHNT, YYREEE (reference sequence). Trimming took off 4 bases at V and 12 bases at J, with 14 bases between the two ends. The CDR3 DNA reads as TGTGCCAGCAGCGGAGGCTCGAAGAGGCAGTTCTTC. Residues: CASSGGSKRQFF.

The CDR3 region has the DNA TGTGCCAGCAGCCCTTCTCCCCAGGGTCTCGGCGAGCAGTACTTC. It is translated as CASSPSPQGLGEQYF. V usage is TRBV7-6 and J usage is TRBJ2-7; a weak D match, TRBD1 (5 bases). Germline V gene data show CDR1 as SGHVS and CDR2 as FNYEAQ. V lost 5 bases, J lost 6 bases, and 20 bases lay in between. There are 15 residues in the CDR3.

This sequence joins TRBV19 and TRBJ1-1; 8 bases line up with TRBD1. This CDR3 region has 12 residues. CDR1 and CDR2 (germline): LNHDA, SQIVND (reference sequence). V dropped 8 bases and J dropped 4; count of bases not matched to a gene: 3. The CDR3, as DNA: TGTGCCAGTGATCAGGGGGCCACTGAAGCTTTCTTT. This encodes CASDQGATEAFF.

The DNA for the CDR3 is TGCAGTGCCAACAGGGTCTACGAGCAGTACGTC. Translation: CSANRVYEQYV. This rearrangement joins TRBV20-1 to TRBJ2-7; tentatively, D is TRBD1 (6 bases). Germline CDR1 is DFQATT and CDR2 is SNEGSKA (reference sequence). The CDR3 spans 11 residues. V was clipped by 6 bases and J by 3 bases, with 9 bases between them.

This clone was counted once. The J gene is TRBJ2-2, the V gene TRBV28; 7 bases match TRBD1. V lost 4 bases and J lost 4; bases outside the gene matches: 9. CDR3 length: 16 residues. Germline lookup yields CDR1 MDHEN and CDR2 SYDVKM. The DNA of the CDR3 is TGTGCCAGCAGTTCTTACAGGGGCCGGATCACCGGGGAGCTGTTTTTT. This gives the protein CASSSYRGRITGELFF. The entire variable domain, with the rest obtained from reference TRBV28 and TRBJ2-2, is as follows: DVKVTQSSRYLVKRTGEKVFLECVQDMDHENMFWYRQDPGLGLRLIYFSYDVKMKEKGDIPEGYSVSREKKERFSLILESASTNQTSMYLCASSSYRGRITGELFFGEGSRLTVL.